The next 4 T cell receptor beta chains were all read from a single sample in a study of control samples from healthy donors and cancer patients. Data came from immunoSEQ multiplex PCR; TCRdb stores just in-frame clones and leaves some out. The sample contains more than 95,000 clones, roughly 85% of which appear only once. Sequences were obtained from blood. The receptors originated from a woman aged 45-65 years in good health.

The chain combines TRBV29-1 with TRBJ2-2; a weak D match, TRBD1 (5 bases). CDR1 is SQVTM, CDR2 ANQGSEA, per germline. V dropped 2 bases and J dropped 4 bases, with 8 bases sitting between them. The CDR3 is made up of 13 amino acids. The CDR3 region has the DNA TGCAGCGTTGAATTTGGGGCCACCGGGGAGCTGTTTTTT. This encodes CSVEFGATGELFF.

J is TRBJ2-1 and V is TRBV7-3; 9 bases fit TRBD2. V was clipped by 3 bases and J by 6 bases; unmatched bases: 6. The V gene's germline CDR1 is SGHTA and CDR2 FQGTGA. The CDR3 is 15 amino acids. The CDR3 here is CASSFGTSIFNEQFF. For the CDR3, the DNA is TGTGCCAGCAGCTTTGGGACTAGCATTTTCAATGAGCAGTTCTTC.

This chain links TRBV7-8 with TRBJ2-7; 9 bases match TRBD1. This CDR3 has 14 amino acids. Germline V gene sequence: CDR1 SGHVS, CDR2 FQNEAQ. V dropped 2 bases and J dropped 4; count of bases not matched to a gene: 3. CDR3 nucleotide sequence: TGTGCCAGCAGCTTAACCGACAGGGGGTACGAGCAGTACTTC. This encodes CASSLTDRGYEQYF.

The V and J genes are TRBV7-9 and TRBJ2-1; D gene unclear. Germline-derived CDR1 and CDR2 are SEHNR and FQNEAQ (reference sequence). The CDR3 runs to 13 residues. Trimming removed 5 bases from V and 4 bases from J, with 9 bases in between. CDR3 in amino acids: CASSNDPYNEQFF. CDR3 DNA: TGTGCCAGCAGCAACGACCCATACAATGAGCAGTTCTTC.